This TCR beta chain is drawn from a study of response to subunit inactivated influenza vaccine (dated by TCRdb to 2016 to 2018). With regard to the full study: To follow how T cells responded to a trivalent subunit inactivated influenza vaccine, the researchers relied on deep quantitative profiling of the T cell receptor repertoire.

The library was obtained by RT-PCR. Sequencing used an Illumina HiSeq 2500. In TCRdb, the public reads were trimmed at Q25 with fastp and aligned with MiXCR, with productive beta chains retained. Every entry covers one CDR3 protein and lists the most common genes and DNA from its rows. The sample table lists approximately 700,000 distinct CDR3 sequences, approximately 14% of them with a count of one. The ten top clones hold 11% of the sample. What the work shows at the level of the full study, not this receptor alone: The authors suggested that each seasonal influenza vaccination may recruit only a limited number of new T cells.

V is shortened by 0 bases, J by 2 bases, and the region joining them spans 7 bases. The germline V gene sets CDR1 to LGHNA and CDR2 to YSLEER. The CDR3 spans 14 residues, from the cysteine through the phenylalanine. The sequence is cut down to CDR3 DNA, 42 bases in frame from base 1. This clonotype was detected only a few times. It has no known antigen specificity. The sample holds no much larger clone one base away, and base qualities are not on file. Sequencing used PBMCs from blood, obtained approximately 12 days after vaccination. The clonotype comes from a middle-aged man who received an inactivated influenza vaccine. Donor details come from another sample of the same person, matched by shared clones. The V gene is TRBV4-3 and the J gene is TRBJ2-5; no D gene call is confident. The CDR3 corresponds to CASSQENRQETQYF. Here is the DNA: TGCGCCAGCAGCCAAGAGAACAGACAAGAGACCCAGTACTTC.